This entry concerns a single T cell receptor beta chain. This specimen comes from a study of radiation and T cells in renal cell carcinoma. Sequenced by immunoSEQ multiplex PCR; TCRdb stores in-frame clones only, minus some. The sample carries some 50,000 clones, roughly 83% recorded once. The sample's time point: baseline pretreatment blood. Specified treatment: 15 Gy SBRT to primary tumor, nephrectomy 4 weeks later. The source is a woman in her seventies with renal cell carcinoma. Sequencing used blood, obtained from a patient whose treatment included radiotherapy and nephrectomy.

The CDR3 region is CASSLGRGDTEAFF. DNA of the CDR3: TGCGCCAGCAGCCTCGGACGGGGGGACACTGAAGCTTTCTTT. This chain links TRBV4-1 with TRBJ1-1; D perhaps matches TRBD1 (5 bases). The CDR3 extends over 14 amino acids. Trimming stripped 4 bases from V and 3 bases from J, with 12 bases between. The germline V gene encodes CDR1 MGHRA and CDR2 YSYEKL.